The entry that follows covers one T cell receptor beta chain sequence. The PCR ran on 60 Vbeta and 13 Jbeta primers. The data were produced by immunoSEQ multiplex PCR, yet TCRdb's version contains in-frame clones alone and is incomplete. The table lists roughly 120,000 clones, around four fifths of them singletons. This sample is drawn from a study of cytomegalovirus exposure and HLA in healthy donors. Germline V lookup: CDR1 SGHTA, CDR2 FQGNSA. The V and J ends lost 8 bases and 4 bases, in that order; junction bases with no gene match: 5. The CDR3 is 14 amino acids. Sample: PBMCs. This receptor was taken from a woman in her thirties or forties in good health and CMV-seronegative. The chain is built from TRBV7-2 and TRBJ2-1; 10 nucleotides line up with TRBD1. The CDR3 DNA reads TGTGCCAGCGGGGGGACAGGGGAATACAATGAGCAGTTCTTC. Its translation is CASGGTGEYNEQFF.